Listed here are 28 T cell receptor beta chains from one sample, sequenced in a study of graft-versus-host responses after intestinal transplantation. The antigens for these receptors are not known. Libraries were prepared by immunoSEQ multiplex PCR; TCRdb keeps only in-frame clonotypes and omits some of them. Here the sample spans about 99,000 clones, around 92% being singletons. The sequencing here drew on unstimulated CD8+ T cells sorted from spleen or lymph node cells, taken before transplant. These receptor sequences come from a human donor who was the organ donor for an intestinal transplant.

This clone was recorded only once. This chain links TRBV13 with TRBJ2-1, with D uncertain. Germline V lookup: CDR1 PRHDT, CDR2 FYEKMQ (reference sequence). V lost 4 bases and J lost 8, with 12 bases in between. The CDR3 loop spans 13 amino acids. The CDR3 sequence: CASSSASSDEQFF. The CDR3 DNA follows: TGTGCCAGCAGCTCCGCTAGTTCCGATGAGCAGTTCTTC.

The V call is TRBV25-1, the J call TRBJ2-5, with D possibly matching TRBD2 (7 bases). The V and J ends lost 3 bases and 7 bases respectively, with 15 bases between them. The CDR3 spans 14 residues. Germline V gene data show CDR1 as MGHDK and CDR2 as SYGVNS. This CDR3 reads CASSDLGGAGTQYF. The CDR3 DNA is TGTGCCAGCAGTGACCTGGGGGGGGCAGGGACCCAGTACTTC.

J is TRBJ1-1 and V is TRBV7-9; 8 nucleotides line up with TRBD1. CDR1 SEHNR and CDR2 FQNEAQ come from the germline V gene (reference sequence). The junction had 10 bases not matched to a gene; V was cut back by 1 base and J by 0 bases. The length of the CDR3 is 18 residues. CDR3 DNA: TGTGCCAGCAGCTTAGTTCCCCAGGGGGCGAGCCTGAACACTGAAGCTTTCTTT. Residues: CASSLVPQGASLNTEAFF. Together with reference TRBV7-9 and TRBJ1-1, the CDR3 gives the full variable domain: DTGVSQNPRHKITKRGQNVTFRCDPISEHNRLYWYRQTLGQGPEFLTYFQNEAQLEKSRLLSDRFSAERPKGSFSTLEIQRTEQGDSAMYLCASSLVPQGASLNTEAFFGQGTRLTVV.

This clone was observed once. The same CDR3 also results from other DNA sequences found in this sample. V is TRBV5-4 and J is TRBJ1-2, with 7 bases fitting TRBD1. The ends lost 4 bases at V and 1 base at J; junction bases unmatched: 4. The germline CDR1 and CDR2 sequences are SGHNT and YYREEE (reference sequence). The CDR3 spans 14 residues. The CDR3 bases are TGTGCCAGCAGCCTGGGACAGCTTAACTATGGCTACACCTTC. It translates to CASSLGQLNYGYTF.

V usage is TRBV7-2 and J usage is TRBJ2-1; 8 nucleotides align to TRBD1. The CDR3 sequence is 15 residues long. CDR1 SGHTA and CDR2 FQGNSA come from the germline V gene. Losses at the gene ends were 5 bases for V and 3 bases for J; bases not matched to a gene: 6. The CDR3 reads CASSVRDRLYNEQFF. The CDR3 coding sequence is TGTGCCAGCAGCGTCCGGGACAGGCTCTACAATGAGCAGTTCTTC.

The chain combines TRBV7-8 with TRBJ1-2; tentative D call: TRBD1 (5 bases). CDR1 and CDR2 from the germline V gene are SGHVS and FQNEAQ. The V and J ends lost 1 base and 4 bases respectively, with 10 bases between them. The CDR3 loop spans 14 amino acids. The CDR3 DNA reads as TGTGCCAGCAGCTTAGGCGGGACGGCCTATGGCTACACCTTC. It translates to CASSLGGTAYGYTF.

CDR3 in DNA: TGTGCCAGCAGTCTATTTATAGCCAAAAACATTCAGTACTTC. Translating gives CASSLFIAKNIQYF. This chain links TRBV27 with TRBJ2-4; D is uncertain. CDR1 is MNHEY, CDR2 SMNVEV, per germline (reference sequence). Trimming pared 5 bases from V and 0 bases from J, leaving 8 bases between. CDR3 length equals 14 residues.

The chain joins TRBV5-6 to TRBJ1-1; no clear D gene. This CDR3 comprises 14 residues. Trimming stripped 0 bases from V and 4 bases from J, with 10 bases between. In germline, CDR1 is SGHDT, CDR2 YYEEEE. The chain's CDR3 is CASSLEGGGTEAFF. The CDR3 DNA sequence: TGTGCCAGCAGCTTGGAAGGTGGCGGCACTGAAGCTTTCTTT.

The chain couples TRBV10-3 to TRBJ2-7; TRBD2 is a possible D gene (5 bases). This CDR3 spans 13 amino acids. Trimming left V 4 bases short and J 4 bases short, with 11 bases between. Germline CDR1 is ENHRY and CDR2 is SYGVKD. CDR3 residues: CAISVVGAYEQYF. CDR3 DNA: TGTGCCATCAGTGTGGTGGGAGCATACGAGCAGTACTTC.

This chain connects TRBV5-1 to TRBJ2-3; D might be TRBD2 (5 bases). This CDR3 is 16 amino acids long. Germline CDR1 and CDR2: SGHRS and YFSETQ. V gave up 5 bases and J gave up 2 bases, with 18 bases separating them. The CDR3 is CASSRLISDLTDTQYF. In nucleotides, the CDR3 is TGCGCCAGCAGTCGGTTAATTAGCGACCTCACAGATACGCAGTATTTT.

This clone has only a few counts. CDR3 coding DNA: TGCAGTGCTAGAGGCGGGGGCTTGACTTTCTTT. Its translation is CSARGGGLTFF. V and J are TRBV20-1 and TRBJ1-1, with a weak D call TRBD1 (6 bases). V lost 1 base and J 12 bases, leaving 12 bases between the germline ends. CDR3 length equals 11 residues. Germline CDR1 is DFQATT and CDR2 is SNEGSKA (reference sequence).

For the CDR3, the DNA is TGTGCCAGCACCAACCTGCGGCGGGGGGGCCCAGATACGCAGTATTTT. This codes for CASTNLRRGGPDTQYF. The rearrangement uses TRBV11-3 and TRBJ2-3, with TRBD2 identical over 9 bases. The length of the CDR3 is 16 residues. The J segment lost 4 bases and the V segment lost 7 bases, leaving 12 bases of the junction unmatched. Germline-derived CDR1 and CDR2 are SGHNT and YENEEA.

The rearrangement links TRBV2 to TRBJ2-3; 11 positions agree with TRBD2. The V and J ends lost 4 bases and 5 bases, in that order; junction bases with no gene match: 8. This CDR3 is built from 16 residues. Germline CDR1 is SNHLY and CDR2 is FYNNEI. The CDR3 DNA sequence: TGTGCCAGCAGTGGGCTAGCGGGAGGCCGGGGAGATACGCAGTATTTT. It encodes CASSGLAGGRGDTQYF.

The J gene is TRBJ1-1, the V gene TRBV7-3; TRBD1 matches 10 bases. The CDR3 is 15 residues long. CDR1 and CDR2 (germline): SGHTA, FQGTGA. J gave up 6 bases and V 4 bases, and 8 bases lay outside the gene matches. The CDR3 region is CASSSTGGYRAEAFF. The DNA for the CDR3 is TGTGCCAGCAGCTCGACAGGGGGCTATAGGGCTGAAGCTTTCTTT.

This chain links TRBV9 with TRBJ2-3, with D maybe TRBD2 (5 bases). Germline V CDR1 and CDR2: SGDLS, YYNGEE. The ends were cut back, 0 bases at V and 2 bases at J, with 13 bases in the middle. The CDR3 has 16 amino acids. The CDR3 DNA is TGTGCCAGCAGCGTAGAAGTCGGGCTAGCCACAGATACGCAGTATTTT. This gives the protein CASSVEVGLATDTQYF.

The V gene is TRBV7-9, the J gene TRBJ2-1; TRBD2 might be the D (6 bases). V lost 1 base and J 0 bases, leaving 10 bases between the germline ends. This CDR3 has 16 amino acids. The germline V gene has CDR1 SEHNR and CDR2 FQNEAQ (reference sequence). The CDR3 spells CASSLGRGSSYNEQFF. The DNA for the CDR3 is TGTGCCAGCAGCTTAGGTCGGGGGAGCTCCTACAATGAGCAGTTCTTC.

This chain connects TRBV29-1 to TRBJ1-1; perhaps TRBD1 as D (6 bases). The CDR3 has 12 residues. Germline lookup yields CDR1 SQVTM and CDR2 ANQGSEA. V gave up 3 bases and J gave up 8 bases, with 13 bases separating them. CDR3 region: CSVDMFGGEAFF. In DNA form, the CDR3 reads TGCAGCGTTGATATGTTTGGGGGCGAAGCTTTCTTT.

The chain employs TRBV6-5 and TRBJ2-7; maybe TRBD1 (5 bases). This CDR3 has 14 amino acids. The germline V gene has CDR1 MNHEY and CDR2 SVGAGI. V dropped 0 bases and J dropped 3 bases, with 9 bases sitting between them. DNA of the CDR3: TGTGCCAGCAGTTACTCAGGGGTTGGCTACGAGCAGTACTTC. Encoded protein: CASSYSGVGYEQYF.

This clone was counted a single time. The chain has TRBV5-6 and TRBJ2-3; 9 bases map to TRBD2. J gave up 3 bases and V 0 bases, and 5 bases lay outside the gene matches. Germline CDR1 reads SGHDT; CDR2 reads YYEEEE. CDR3 length: 16 amino acids. Written as DNA, the CDR3 is TGTGCCAGCAGCTTGGACCTAGCGGGGATGACAGATACGCAGTATTTT. Encoded protein: CASSLDLAGMTDTQYF.

This clone was detected once. The rearrangement links TRBV5-1 to TRBJ2-1; D remains ambiguous. This CDR3 is built from 18 residues. CDR1 is SGHRS and CDR2 is YFSETQ in the germline V gene. The ends were cut back, 0 bases at V and 0 bases at J, with 16 bases in the middle. CDR3 sequence: CASSLEPLATSSYNEQFF. The CDR3 DNA sequence: TGCGCCAGCAGCTTGGAACCCCTGGCCACCAGCTCCTACAATGAGCAGTTCTTC.

The chain joins TRBV27 to TRBJ2-1; no definite D call. The CDR3 length is 13 residues. CDR1 MNHEY and CDR2 SMNVEV come from the germline V gene (reference sequence). V was pared by 4 bases and J by 6 bases, with 10 bases between. CDR3 sequence: CASSSRGSNEQFF. The CDR3 DNA reads as TGTGCCAGCAGTTCCCGTGGCAGCAATGAGCAGTTCTTC.

This rearrangement joins TRBV28 to TRBJ2-5, with D possibly being TRBD2 (7 bases). This CDR3 has 16 residues. The V gene's germline CDR1 is MDHEN and CDR2 SYDVKM. V was cut by 1 base and J by 5 bases, with 17 bases left in between. CDR3 residues: CASSLLVRGAEETQYF. In DNA form, the CDR3 reads TGTGCCAGCAGTTTATTAGTTCGGGGGGCGGAGGAGACCCAGTACTTC.

This clone occurred once. The chain is built from TRBV29-1 and TRBJ1-5, with 8 bases that match TRBD1. Germline CDR1 SQVTM, CDR2 ANQGSEA. J was trimmed by 5 bases and V by 3 bases; bases with no gene match: 6. CDR3 length equals 14 residues. CDR3 residues: CSVDLGQGDQPQHF. For the CDR3, the DNA is TGCAGCGTTGATTTAGGACAGGGCGATCAGCCCCAGCATTTT.

The rearrangement uses TRBV9 and TRBJ2-1; D is possibly TRBD1 (6 bases). Germline assignment: CDR1 SGDLS and CDR2 YYNGEE. Trimming stripped 0 bases from V and 4 bases from J, with 23 bases between. The CDR3 runs 19 residues. In DNA form, the CDR3 reads TGTGCCAGCAGCGTAGCTCCCCTCCGGGACATGCCTGGTTACAATGAGCAGTTCTTC. This sequence encodes CASSVAPLRDMPGYNEQFF.

This clone was seen a single time. This chain links TRBV29-1 with TRBJ1-2, with 10 bases aligning to TRBD1. With 7 bases clipped from V and 8 bases from J, the junction kept 10 bases outside the gene matches. This CDR3 comprises 13 residues. Germline CDR1 and CDR2: SQVTM and ANQGSEA. This chain's CDR3 is CSGGPGTGDGYTF. The CDR3 coding sequence is TGCAGCGGGGGACCCGGGACAGGGGACGGCTACACCTTC.

This chain joins TRBV7-8 and TRBJ2-3; tentatively, D is TRBD1 (6 bases). V gave up 9 bases and J gave up 1 base, with 11 bases separating them. Germline V gene lookup returns CDR1 SGHVS and CDR2 FQNEAQ. This CDR3 region has 13 residues. CDR3 residues: CASAGVRTDTQYF. The CDR3 nucleotides read TGTGCCAGTGCAGGGGTTCGCACAGATACGCAGTATTTT.

A single count supports this clone. J is TRBJ1-2 and V is TRBV27, with D uncertain. V was clipped by 8 bases and J by 3 bases, with 7 bases between them. Per germline, CDR1 MNHEY and CDR2 SMNVEV (reference sequence). CDR3 length equals 11 residues. This CDR3 reads CASWSDYGYTF. CDR3 nucleotide sequence: TGTGCCAGCTGGTCAGACTATGGCTACACCTTC.

CDR3 bases: TGCGCCAGCAGGGGCAATTTCGAAAAACTGTTTTTT. Amino acids: CASRGNFEKLFF. V usage is TRBV23-1 and J usage is TRBJ1-4; D unclear. Being an ORF, TRBV23-1 has a function that is uncertain. V was clipped by 6 bases and J by 8 bases, with 10 bases between them. The CDR3 length is 12 residues.